The entry that follows covers one T cell receptor beta chain sequence. The entry originates in a study of shared clonotypes between healthy human individuals. Measured with immunoSEQ multiplex PCR; TCRdb has only the in-frame clones, and not every one. The sample gives about 1.5 million clones, 98% of which show up once; roughly 0.4% is in the top ten. The V end lost 8 bases, the J end lost 14 bases, and 19 bases lay between the germline ends. This CDR3 contains 12 residues. From germline, CDR1 is MNHNY and CDR2 SVGAGI (reference sequence). The sample consisted of naive CD4+ T cells sorted from blood. This sample's subset: CD45RA+ positively selected. The gene calls are TRBV6-6 and TRBJ2-1; D is unresolved. The sequence was collected from a man younger than 40 in good health. The CDR3 DNA reads as TGTGCCAGCGCCCCCCTGGCGCGCCGGGAGTTCTTC. Translated, it gives CASAPLARREFF.